Presented here are 3 T cell receptor beta chains from one specimen sequenced in a study of T cell changes during pregnancy in multiple sclerosis. Method: immunoSEQ multiplex PCR; TCRdb's copy keeps in-frame clones and lacks some. The sample carries about 24,000 clones, around nine tenths recorded once. The sequences come from CD4+ T cells from peripheral blood mononuclear cells, collected in the second trimester of pregnancy. The receptors derive from a female donor in good health, enrolled as a control in a pregnancy study.

This clone was recorded only once. The rearrangement links TRBV30 to TRBJ2-1; 8 bases are a match to TRBD2. This CDR3 region has 15 residues. The V and J ends lost 2 bases and 7 bases, in that order; junction bases with no gene match: 10. Germline CDR1 and CDR2: GTSNPN and SVGIG (reference sequence). CDR3 sequence (DNA): TGTGCCTGGAGTCCCGGGACTAGTGTTTCAAATGAGCAGTTCTTC. Translated: CAWSPGTSVSNEQFF.

The CDR3 sequence: CASRLAVLAISYEQYF. CDR3 bases: TGTGCAAGTCGCTTAGCGGTTCTAGCGATCTCCTACGAGCAGTACTTC. The rearrangement links TRBV12-2 to TRBJ2-7; the table's D call TRBD2 went unverified against the DNA. TRBV12-2 is reported as a pseudogene. The length of the CDR3 is 16 residues.

V and J are TRBV30 and TRBJ1-2; possible D gene TRBD1, 6 bases. Germline CDR1 GTSNPN, CDR2 SVGIG (reference sequence). The CDR3 totals 14 residues. V was trimmed by 0 bases and J by 5 bases, leaving 13 bases between them. The CDR3 bases are TGTGCCTGGAGTGTACTTGCAGGGGAGTATGGCTACACCTTC. Encoded protein: CAWSVLAGEYGYTF.